Given below is one T cell receptor (beta chain) in context. This sample is part of a study of patients and donors after allogeneic stem cell transplantation. A single record per CDR3 protein comes from TCRdb applying MiXCR to the RT-PCR reads. The repertoire holds around 200,000 distinct CDR3 sequences, with around 41% as singletons. The germline CDR1 and CDR2 sequences are LNHNV and YYDKDF (reference sequence). V dropped 0 bases and J dropped 5 bases, with 13 bases sitting between them. CDR3 length: 15 residues. Sample: blood, either unsorted or a sorted T cell fraction (not recorded which). The clonotype comes from a human donor who was either an allogeneic HSCT recipient or a stem cell or donor lymphocyte infusion donor (not recorded which). It is not recorded whose cells these are; they may come from a transplant donor. The rearrangement joins TRBV15 to TRBJ1-1, with D uncertain. The CDR3 region has the DNA TGTGCCACCAGCAGAGATCATGCCTGGGCTACTGAAGCTTTCTTT. Its translation: CATSRDHAWATEAFF.